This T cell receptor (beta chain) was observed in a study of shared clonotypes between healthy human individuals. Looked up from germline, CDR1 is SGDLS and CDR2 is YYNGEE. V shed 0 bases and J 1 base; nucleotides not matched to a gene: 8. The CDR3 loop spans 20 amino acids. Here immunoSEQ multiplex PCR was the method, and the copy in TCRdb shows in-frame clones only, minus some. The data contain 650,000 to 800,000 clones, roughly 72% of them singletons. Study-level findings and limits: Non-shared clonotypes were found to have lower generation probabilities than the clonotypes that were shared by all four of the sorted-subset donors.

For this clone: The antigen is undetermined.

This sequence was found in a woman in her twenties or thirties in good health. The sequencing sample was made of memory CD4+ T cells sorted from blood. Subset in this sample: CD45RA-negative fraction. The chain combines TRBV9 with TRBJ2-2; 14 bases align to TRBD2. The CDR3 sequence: CASSVVPGTSGRGNTGELFF. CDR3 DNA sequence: TGTGCCAGCAGCGTAGTCCCCGGGACTAGCGGGAGAGGGAACACCGGGGAGCTGTTTTTT.